This T cell receptor (beta chain) is drawn from a study of blood T cells in healthy people across ages (dated by TCRdb to 2015 to 2017). Describing the broader study: In model experiments, template switching captured roughly one uniquely barcoded TCR beta cDNA molecule for every two T cells. To track age-related changes in TCR beta repertoire diversity, the study relied on deep sequencing normalized with unique cDNA molecular identifiers. To avoid experimental bias, donors of different ages were spread randomly across the sequencing lanes. The donors were split into four age groups: young (average 16 years), middle-aged (roughly 39), aged (more than 60) and long-lived (approximately 80). The study analyzed two additional independent replicas of 1 million unique cDNA reads from the same blood draw for two donors, one aged 18 to 30 and one aged 80 or older. Study-wide findings and limitations: As age increased, observed TCR beta diversity per million T cells dropped in a roughly linear way, and a significant reduction was already evident by age about 40. There was a strong correlation between observed TCR beta diversity and the percentage of naive T cells measured by flow cytometry. Conclusive comparison of naive and antigen-experienced compartments was prevented by the profiling of bulk unsorted PBMCs. Estimates of total diversity based on one million sequenced T cells were regarded as lower bounds and as underestimates. The CMV infection status of donors was not known, potentially confounding age-related changes in expanded clonotypes. Compared with the aged group, the long-lived group had more naive CD4+ T cells, fewer expanded clones and increased TCR diversity, suggesting age selection.

Turning to this clonotype: The antigen it binds to is not known. No much larger clonotype is one base removed from it; base qualities were not supplied.

Donors were 39 systemically healthy Caucasian individuals from Russia aged roughly 6 to 100 years. Each donor gave about 9.8 milliliters of peripheral blood, drawn into EDTA-treated Vacutainer tubes. Ficoll-Paque density-gradient centrifugation was used to isolate PBMCs, with at least 7 million obtained per sample. Trizol reagent was used to extract total RNA from the PBMCs, yielding at least 6 micrograms per sample. Naive CD45RAhigh/CD27high T cell percentages were measured by flow cytometry on a PBMC aliquot from every donor. From a lookup of the germline V gene (reference sequence), CDR1 and CDR2 are SEHNR and FQNEAQ. Trimmed from V: 6 bases; trimmed from J: 6 bases; junction bases lacking a gene match: 7. From cysteine to phenylalanine, the CDR3 is 13 amino acids long. Left in the record is the CDR3 DNA by itself, 39 bases read in frame from the first base. Library method: 5' RACE. TCRdb shows the sequencer as Illumina HiSeq 2500. A second about 6 to 11 cycle PCR used a sample-barcoded 5' primer and a J-beta primer mix. A template-switch 5' adaptor carrying 12 random nucleotides introduced a unique molecular identifier onto each TCR beta cDNA molecule. Each sample yielded at least 3 million CDR3-containing paired-end reads. First-strand cDNA synthesis was performed from all RNA using the Mint cDNA synthesis kit, with priming by a TRBC-specific oligonucleotide. Following uracil-DNA glycosylase treatment, all cDNA underwent a first 18-cycle PCR with the universal primers M1SS and BC2_uni_R. Per the original workflow: For normalization, 1 million high-quality reads were randomly selected from each sample, with every read carrying a distinct molecular identifier. Instead of being binned into consensus sequences, reads that shared molecular identifiers were thrown out. MiTCR, with a Q25 quality threshold and the strictest error-elimination algorithm, was used for CDR3 identification, clonotype clustering and error correction. A nonparametric unseen species model with Euler transformation was used to estimate lower-bound total TCR beta diversity. TCRdb reprocessed the public reads (quality trimming at Q25 with fastp, clone calling with MiXCR) and kept in-frame beta chains. Rows with a matching CDR3 protein are joined into one entry that keeps the most common DNA and genes. TCRdb's processing, not the authors' own work, is the source of the V and J calls. The sample has roughly 1,500,000 distinct CDR3 sequences on record, approximately 32% of them singletons. Over 9% of the sample belongs to the ten largest clones.

Here the chain combines TRBV7-9 and TRBJ1-1, and TRBD1 aligns with 7 junction nucleotides. The source is a woman aged 25 to 39 in good health. Sequenced input: blood. The CDR3 region: CASRDRDRAEAFF. The bases read TGTGCCAGCAGAGACAGGGATCGGGCTGAAGCTTTCTTT.